The entry below gives a single T cell receptor (beta chain) sequence along with its context. Its antigen is undetermined. V was clipped by 1 base and J by 2 bases, with 26 bases between them. This CDR3 region has 20 residues. The germline gives CDR1 MGHRA, CDR2 YSYEKL. PCR primers comprised 60 Vbeta and 13 Jbeta primers. Clones were sequenced by immunoSEQ multiplex PCR, and TCRdb holds only the in-frame ones, with some missing. The sample shows 150,000 or so clones, approximately 82% of them seen only once. The source of the sample is a study of cytomegalovirus exposure and HLA in healthy donors. Study-wide results and limits: The study assumed roughly uniform donor sequencing depth for presence/absence analyses. A later analysis linked a missense DCLRE1C variant to TCR beta V- and J-gene trimming. A later analysis appeared to link common viral pathogens to several of the most significant clusters. Many donors shared some public TCRs, even though most TCR sequences were rare.

The source is a man younger than 35 in good health and CMV-seropositive. The chain combines TRBV4-1 with TRBJ1-2, with D maybe TRBD1 (5 bases). The sample was PBMCs. CDR3 amino acids: CASSQVATGTLGTPNYGYTF. The CDR3 nucleotides are TGCGCCAGCAGCCAAGTAGCGACGGGCACCTTGGGGACTCCCAACTATGGCTACACCTTC.